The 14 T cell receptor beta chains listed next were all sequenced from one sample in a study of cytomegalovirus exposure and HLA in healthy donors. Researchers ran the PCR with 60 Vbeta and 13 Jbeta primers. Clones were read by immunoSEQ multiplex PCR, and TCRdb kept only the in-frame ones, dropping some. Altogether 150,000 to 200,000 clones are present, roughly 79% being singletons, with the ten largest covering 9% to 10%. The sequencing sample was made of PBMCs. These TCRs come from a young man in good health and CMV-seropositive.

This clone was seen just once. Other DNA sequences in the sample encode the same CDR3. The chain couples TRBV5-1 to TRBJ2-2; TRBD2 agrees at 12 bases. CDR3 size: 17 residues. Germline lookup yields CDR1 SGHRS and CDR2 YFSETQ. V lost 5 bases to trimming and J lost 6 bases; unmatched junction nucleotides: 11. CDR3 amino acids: CASRQTSGRLVSGELFF. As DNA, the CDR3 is TGCGCCAGCAGGCAGACTAGCGGGAGACTGGTCTCCGGGGAGCTGTTTTTT.

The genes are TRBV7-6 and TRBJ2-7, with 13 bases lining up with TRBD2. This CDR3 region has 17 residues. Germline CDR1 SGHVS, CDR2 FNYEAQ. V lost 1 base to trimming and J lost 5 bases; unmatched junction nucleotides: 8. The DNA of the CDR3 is TGTGCCAGCAGCTTAGGAGGGGGGACTAGCGGGGTTAACGAGCAGTACTTC. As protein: CASSLGGGTSGVNEQYF.

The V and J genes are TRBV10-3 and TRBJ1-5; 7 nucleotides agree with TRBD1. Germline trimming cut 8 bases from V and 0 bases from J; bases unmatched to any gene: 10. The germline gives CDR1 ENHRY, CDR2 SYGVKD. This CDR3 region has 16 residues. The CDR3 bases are TGTGCCATCGAGCCGGGACAGATATTTAGCAATCAGCCCCAGCATTTT. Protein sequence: CAIEPGQIFSNQPQHF.

CDR3: CASSLGYRGNYEQYF. The CDR3 bases are TGTGCCAGCAGCTTGGGGTACAGGGGCAACTACGAGCAGTACTTC. The chain carries TRBV5-6 and TRBJ2-5; 7 positions match TRBD1. TRBJ2-7 explains the end of the DNA better; the J call may be wrong. This CDR3 is 15 amino acids long. Per germline, CDR1 SGHDT and CDR2 YYEEEE.

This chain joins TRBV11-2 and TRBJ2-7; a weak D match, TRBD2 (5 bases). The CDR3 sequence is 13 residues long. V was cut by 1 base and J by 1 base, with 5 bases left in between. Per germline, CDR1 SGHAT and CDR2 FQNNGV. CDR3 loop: CASSLGTSYEQYF. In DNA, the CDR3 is TGTGCCAGCAGCTTAGGGACTTCCTACGAGCAGTACTTC.

This CDR3 reads CASSLGPGVGQPQHF. For the CDR3, the DNA is TGTGCCAGCAGCTTGGGTCCGGGGGTGGGTCAGCCCCAGCATTTT. The rearrangement uses TRBV5-5 and TRBJ1-5, with D perhaps matching TRBD1 (5 bases). CDR1 is SGHKS and CDR2 is YYEKEE in the germline V gene (reference sequence). CDR3 length: 15 residues. Trimming stripped 0 bases from V and 6 bases from J, with 13 bases between. Drawing the rest from reference TRBV5-5 and TRBJ1-5, the complete variable domain is DAGVTQSPTHLIKTRGQQVTLRCSPISGHKSVSWYQQVLGQGPQFIFQYYEKEERGRGNFPDRFSARQFPNYSSELNVNALLLGDSALYLCASSLGPGVGQPQHFGDGTRLSIL.

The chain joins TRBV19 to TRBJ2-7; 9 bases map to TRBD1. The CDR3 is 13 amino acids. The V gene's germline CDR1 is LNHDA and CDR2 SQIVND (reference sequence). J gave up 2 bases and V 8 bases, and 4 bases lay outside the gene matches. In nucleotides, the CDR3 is TGTGCCAGTCAAGACAGGGGGACCTACGAGCAGTACTTC. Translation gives CASQDRGTYEQYF.

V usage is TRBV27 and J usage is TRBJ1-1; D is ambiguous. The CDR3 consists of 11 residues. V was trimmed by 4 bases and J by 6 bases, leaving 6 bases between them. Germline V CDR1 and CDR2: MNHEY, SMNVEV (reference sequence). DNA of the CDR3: TGTGCCAGCAGTTCCCCAGCTGAAGCTTTCTTT. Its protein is CASSSPAEAFF.

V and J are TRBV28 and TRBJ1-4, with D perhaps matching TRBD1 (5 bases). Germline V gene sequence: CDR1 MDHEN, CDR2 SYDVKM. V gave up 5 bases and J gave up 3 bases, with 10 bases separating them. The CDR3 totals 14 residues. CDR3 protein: CASSATGANEKLFF. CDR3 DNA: TGTGCCAGCAGTGCCACGGGGGCTAATGAAAAACTGTTTTTT.

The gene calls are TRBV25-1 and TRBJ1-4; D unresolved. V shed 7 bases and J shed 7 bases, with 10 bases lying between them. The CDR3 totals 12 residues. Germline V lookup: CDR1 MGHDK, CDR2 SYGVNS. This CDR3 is CASKAGGEKLFF. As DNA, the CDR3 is TGTGCCAGCAAAGCAGGTGGTGAAAAACTGTTTTTT.

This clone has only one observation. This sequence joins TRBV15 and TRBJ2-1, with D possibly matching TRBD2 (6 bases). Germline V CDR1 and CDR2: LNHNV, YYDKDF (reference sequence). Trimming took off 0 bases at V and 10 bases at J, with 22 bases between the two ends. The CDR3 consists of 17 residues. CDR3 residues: CATSRDPGTPPEEEQFF. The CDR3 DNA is TGTGCCACCAGCAGAGATCCAGGGACTCCCCCCGAGGAGGAGCAGTTCTTC.

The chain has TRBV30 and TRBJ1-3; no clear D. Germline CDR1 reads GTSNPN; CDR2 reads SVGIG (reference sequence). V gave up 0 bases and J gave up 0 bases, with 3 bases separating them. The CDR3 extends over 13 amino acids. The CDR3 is CAWSVSSGNTIYF. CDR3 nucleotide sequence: TGTGCCTGGAGTGTCAGCTCTGGAAACACCATATATTTT.

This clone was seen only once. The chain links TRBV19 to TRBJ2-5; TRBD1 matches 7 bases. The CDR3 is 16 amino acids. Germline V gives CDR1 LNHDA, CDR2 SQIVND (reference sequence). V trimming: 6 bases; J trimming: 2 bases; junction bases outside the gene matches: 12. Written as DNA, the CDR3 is TGTGCCAGTAGACCGCGCGACAGGGCTAATCAAGAGACCCAGTACTTC. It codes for CASRPRDRANQETQYF.

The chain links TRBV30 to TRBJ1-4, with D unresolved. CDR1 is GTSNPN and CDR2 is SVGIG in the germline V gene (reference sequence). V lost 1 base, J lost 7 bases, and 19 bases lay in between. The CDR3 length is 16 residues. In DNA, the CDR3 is TGTGCCTGGAGTGGGGGTAGCAGTACGGGGAGTGAAAAACTGTTTTTT. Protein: CAWSGGSSTGSEKLFF.